This T cell receptor beta chain was sequenced for a study of Graves' ophthalmopathy and Graves' hyperthyroidism. Study observations and caveats: Among expanded thyroid clonotypes above 0.001 frequency, most also occurred in blood.

The term stable hyperthyroidism indicated an absence of ophthalmopathy within 18 months of follow-up. Exclusion criteria comprised other autoimmune diseases, uncontrolled infections, pregnancy or lactation in patients. This CDR3 has 15 residues. V lost 2 bases and J 2 bases, leaving 12 bases between the germline ends. The V gene's germline CDR1 is MNHEY and CDR2 SVGAGI. A word on this clonotype: Its target is unknown.

The authors amplified TCR beta CDR3 regions, and they did so from RNA transcripts for repertoire sequencing. RT-PCR in the first round used HTBI primers; a second-round multiplex PCR followed. TCRdb analysed the multiplex PCR reads with MiXCR anew, one entry per CDR3 protein. The sample records about 620,000 distinct CDR3 sequences, about 24% being singletons. This chain joins TRBV6-5 and TRBJ1-2; D not certain. This clonotype was obtained from a woman in her late teens or twenties with stable Graves' hyperthyroidism. Some clones in this sample may be carry-over from other donors' samples. Sample: peripheral blood. The CDR3 sequence: CASSYSYGENYGYTF. The CDR3 coding sequence is TGTGCCAGCAGTTACAGCTATGGGGAGAACTATGGCTACACCTTC.